Sequencing of this TCR beta chain was carried out in a study of cytomegalovirus exposure and HLA in healthy donors. Study-wide context: When over 300 donors were genotyped, more than 70% of them were found to fall in the Caucasian-associated ancestry cluster.

As to this clone: Its antigen is currently unknown.

With 60 Vbeta and 13 Jbeta primers, the PCR was carried out. Original analysis: Approximately 87 million unique TCR beta chains, 10 million to 14 million shared, were counted in a later analysis. Produced via immunoSEQ multiplex PCR; TCRdb's table is partial and in-frame only. Clone size and the V and J calls come from that table; the DNA yielded D and trimming. The sample includes under 200,000 clones, approximately 82% of them seen just once. When sampled, the donors appeared nominally healthy, though they likely had unrecorded immune exposures. Study-level results: Productive rates of about 87% or about 30% were seen for most TCR beta V segments in an earlier analysis.

The sequenced material came from PBMCs. The receptor comes from a young woman in good health and CMV-seronegative.

CDR3 in amino acids: CASSGDSYGYTF. CDR3 nucleotide sequence: TGTGCCAGCAGTGGAGACAGCTATGGCTACACCTTC. The chain carries TRBV2 and TRBJ1-2, with D perhaps TRBD1 (5 bases). CDR1 is SNHLY and CDR2 is FYNNEI in the germline V gene. This CDR3 contains 12 residues. Between the trimmed V and J ends, which lost 4 bases and 4 bases, there was a span of 7 bases.